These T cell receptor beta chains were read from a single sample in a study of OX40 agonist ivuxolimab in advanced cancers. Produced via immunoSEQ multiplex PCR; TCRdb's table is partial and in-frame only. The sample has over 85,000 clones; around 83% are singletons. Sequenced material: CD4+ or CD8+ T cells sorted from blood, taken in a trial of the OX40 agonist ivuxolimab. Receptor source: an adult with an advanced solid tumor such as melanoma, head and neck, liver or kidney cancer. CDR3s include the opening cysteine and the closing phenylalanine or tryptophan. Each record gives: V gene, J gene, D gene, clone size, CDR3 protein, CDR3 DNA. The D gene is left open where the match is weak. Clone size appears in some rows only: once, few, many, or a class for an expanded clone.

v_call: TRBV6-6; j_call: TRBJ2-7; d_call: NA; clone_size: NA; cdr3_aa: CASSLTVAGEQYF; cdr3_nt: TGTGCCAGCAGCCTGACAGTGGCGGGCGAGCAGTACTTC
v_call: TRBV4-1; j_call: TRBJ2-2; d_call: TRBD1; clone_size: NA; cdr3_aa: CASSGRDRGTGELFF; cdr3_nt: TGCGCCAGCAGCGGCCGGGACAGGGGCACCGGGGAGCTGTTTTTT
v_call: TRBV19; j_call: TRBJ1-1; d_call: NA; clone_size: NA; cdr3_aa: CASISRGGTEAFF; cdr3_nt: TGTGCCAGTATAAGCAGGGGTGGGACTGAAGCTTTCTTT
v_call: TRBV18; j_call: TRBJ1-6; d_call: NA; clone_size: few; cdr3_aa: CASSNNGRNNSPLHF; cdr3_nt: TGTGCCAGCTCAAATAACGGGAGGAATAATTCACCCCTCCACTTT
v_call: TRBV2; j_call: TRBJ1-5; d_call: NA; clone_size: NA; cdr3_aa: CATDRTGDQPQHF; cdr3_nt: TGTGCCACCGACAGGACGGGAGATCAGCCCCAGCATTTT
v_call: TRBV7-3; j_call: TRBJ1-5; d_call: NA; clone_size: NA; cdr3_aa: CASSLSREQPQHF; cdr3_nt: TGTGCCAGCAGCTTAAGTAGGGAGCAGCCCCAGCATTTT
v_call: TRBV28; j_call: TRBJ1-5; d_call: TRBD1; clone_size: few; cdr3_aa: CASTGQLLPQHF; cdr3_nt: TGTGCCAGCACGGGACAGTTGCTTCCCCAGCATTTT
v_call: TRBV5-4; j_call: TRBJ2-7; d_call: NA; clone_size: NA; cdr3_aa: CASSQVLGAPGQYF; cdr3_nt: TGCGCCAGCAGCCAAGTCCTGGGGGCGCCTGGCCAGTACTTC
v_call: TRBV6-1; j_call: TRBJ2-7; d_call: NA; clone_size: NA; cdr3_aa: CASRRTSSYEQYF; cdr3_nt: TGTGCCAGCAGAAGGACGAGCTCCTACGAGCAGTACTTC
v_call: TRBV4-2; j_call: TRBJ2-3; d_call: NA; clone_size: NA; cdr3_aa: CASSPGADTQYF; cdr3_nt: TGTGCCAGCAGCCCGGGGGCAGATACGCAGTATTTT
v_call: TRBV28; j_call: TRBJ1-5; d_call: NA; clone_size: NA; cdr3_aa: CASSLGGLLSNQPQHF; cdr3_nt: TGTGCCAGCAGTTTAGGGGGACTCCTTAGCAATCAGCCCCAGCATTTT
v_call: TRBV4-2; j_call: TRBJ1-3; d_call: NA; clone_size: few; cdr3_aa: CASSQEEGAGNTIYF; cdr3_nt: TGTGCCAGCAGCCAAGAGGAGGGGGCTGGAAACACCATATATTTT
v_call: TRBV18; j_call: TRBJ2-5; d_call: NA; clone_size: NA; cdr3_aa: CASSGTAQETQYF; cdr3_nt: TGTGCCAGCTCGGGGACTGCCCAAGAGACCCAGTACTTC
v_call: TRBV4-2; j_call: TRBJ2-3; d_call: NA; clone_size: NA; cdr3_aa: CASAAQDTQYF; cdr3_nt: TGTGCCAGCGCGGCACAAGATACGCAGTATTTT
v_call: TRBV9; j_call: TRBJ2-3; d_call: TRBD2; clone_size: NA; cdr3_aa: CASSVRVAGEDTQYF; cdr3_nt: TGTGCCAGCAGCGTACGGGTAGCGGGAGAAGATACGCAGTATTTT
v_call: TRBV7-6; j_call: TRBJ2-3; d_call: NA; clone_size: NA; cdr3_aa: CASSLGVVSAGFTDTQYF; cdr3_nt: TGTGCCAGCAGCTTAGGGGTAGTTTCGGCGGGGTTTACAGATACGCAGTATTTT
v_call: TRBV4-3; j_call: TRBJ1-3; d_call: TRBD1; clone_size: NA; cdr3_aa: CASSRGTDSGNTIYF; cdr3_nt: TGCGCCAGCAGCCGAGGGACAGACTCTGGAAACACCATATATTTT
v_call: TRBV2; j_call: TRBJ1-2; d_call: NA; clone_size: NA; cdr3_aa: CASSAGVYYTF; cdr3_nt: TGTGCCAGCAGTGCGGGGGTGTATTACACCTTC
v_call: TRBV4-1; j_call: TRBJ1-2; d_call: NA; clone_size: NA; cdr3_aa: CASSQQQGFLYGYTF; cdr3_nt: TGCGCCAGCAGCCAACAACAGGGTTTTTTGTATGGCTACACCTTC
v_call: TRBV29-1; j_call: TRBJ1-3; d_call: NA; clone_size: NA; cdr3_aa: CSVGASGQASGNTIYF; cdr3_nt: TGCAGCGTTGGGGCCTCCGGCCAAGCCTCTGGAAACACCATATATTTT
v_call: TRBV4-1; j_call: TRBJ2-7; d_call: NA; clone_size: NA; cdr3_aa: CASSQYTSTLSYEQYF; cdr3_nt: TGCGCCAGCAGCCAATATACTTCTACCCTCTCCTACGAGCAGTACTTC
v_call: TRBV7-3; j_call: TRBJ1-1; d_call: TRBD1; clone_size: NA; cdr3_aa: CASSQSQGGRTEAFF; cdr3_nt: TGTGCCAGCAGCCAATCACAGGGGGGAAGGACTGAAGCTTTCTTT
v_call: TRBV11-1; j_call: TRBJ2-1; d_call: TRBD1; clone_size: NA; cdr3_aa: CASSLAIGTVTLYNEQFF; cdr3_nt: TGTGCCAGCAGCTTAGCAATCGGGACAGTGACCCTTTACAATGAGCAGTTCTTC
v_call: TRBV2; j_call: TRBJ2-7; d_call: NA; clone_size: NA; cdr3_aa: CASSGPRNAEQYF; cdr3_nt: TGTGCCAGCAGTGGCCCCAGGAATGCCGAGCAGTACTTC
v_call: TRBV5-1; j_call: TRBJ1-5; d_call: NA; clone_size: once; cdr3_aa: CASSLEGGNQPQHF; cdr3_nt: TGCGCCAGCAGCTTGGAGGGGGGCAATCAGCCCCAGCATTTT
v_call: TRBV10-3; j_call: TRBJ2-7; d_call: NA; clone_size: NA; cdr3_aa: CAISVEGPPTEQYF; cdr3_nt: TGTGCCATCAGTGTAGAAGGACCACCTACTGAGCAGTACTTC
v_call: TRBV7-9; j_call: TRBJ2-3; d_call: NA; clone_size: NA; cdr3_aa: CASSFRPSATYGGDTQYF; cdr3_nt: TGTGCCAGCAGCTTTAGACCGTCCGCGACTTACGGAGGGGATACGCAGTATTTT
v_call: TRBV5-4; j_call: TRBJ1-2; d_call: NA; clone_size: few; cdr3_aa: CASSDRNYGYTF; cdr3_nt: TGTGCCAGCTCAGACAGGAACTATGGCTACACCTTC
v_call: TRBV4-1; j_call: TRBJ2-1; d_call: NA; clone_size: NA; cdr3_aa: CASSQDYGDSSYNEQFF; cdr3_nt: TGCGCCAGCAGCCAAGATTATGGCGATTCTTCCTACAATGAGCAGTTCTTC
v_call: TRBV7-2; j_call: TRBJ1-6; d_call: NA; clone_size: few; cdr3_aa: CASSDSYSPLHF; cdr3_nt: TGTGCCAGCAGCGACAGCTATTCACCCCTCCACTTT
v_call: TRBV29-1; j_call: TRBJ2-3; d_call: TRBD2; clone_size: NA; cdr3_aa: CSVDLAGPTDTQYF; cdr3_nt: TGCAGCGTTGACCTAGCGGGGCCTACAGATACGCAGTATTTT
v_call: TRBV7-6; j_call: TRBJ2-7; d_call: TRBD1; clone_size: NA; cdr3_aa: CASSSDRGFNLGEQYF; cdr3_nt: TGTGCCAGCAGCTCGGACAGGGGATTCAACCTCGGCGAGCAGTACTTC
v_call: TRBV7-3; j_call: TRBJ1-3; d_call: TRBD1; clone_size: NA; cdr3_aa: CASSFPDRGRSDSGNTIYF; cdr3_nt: TGTGCCAGCAGCTTCCCGGACAGGGGGCGAAGCGACTCTGGAAACACCATATATTTT
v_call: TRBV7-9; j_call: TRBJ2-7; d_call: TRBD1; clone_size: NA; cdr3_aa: CASSTPTGRNEQYF; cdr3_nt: TGTGCCAGCAGCACCCCGACAGGGCGGAACGAGCAGTACTTC
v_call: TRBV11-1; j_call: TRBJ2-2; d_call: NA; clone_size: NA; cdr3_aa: CASSLGSGARPGELFF; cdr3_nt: TGTGCCAGCAGCTTAGGTTCCGGGGCCCGACCCGGGGAGCTGTTTTTT
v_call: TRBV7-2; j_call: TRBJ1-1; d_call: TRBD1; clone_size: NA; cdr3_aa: CASRTGRGEAFF; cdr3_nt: TGTGCCAGCCGGACAGGGAGAGGTGAAGCTTTCTTT
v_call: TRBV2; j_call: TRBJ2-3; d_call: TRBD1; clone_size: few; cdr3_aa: CAITRPGGTGKADTQYF; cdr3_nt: TGTGCCATCACTCGCCCCGGTGGGACAGGGAAGGCAGATACGCAGTATTTT
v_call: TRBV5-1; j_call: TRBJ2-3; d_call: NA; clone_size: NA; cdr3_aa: CASSLVPSTDTQYF; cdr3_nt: TGCGCCAGCAGCTTGGTGCCTAGCACAGATACGCAGTATTTT
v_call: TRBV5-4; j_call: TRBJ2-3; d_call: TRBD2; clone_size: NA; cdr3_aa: CASSLRGTSGVSASTDTQYF; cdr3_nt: TGTGCCAGCAGTTTGAGGGGGACTAGCGGGGTATCCGCTAGCACAGATACGCAGTATTTT
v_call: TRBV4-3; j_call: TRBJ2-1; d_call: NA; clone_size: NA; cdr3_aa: CASSRSARGSSYNEQFF; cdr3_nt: TGCGCCAGCAGCCGATCGGCTCGGGGGAGCTCCTACAATGAGCAGTTCTTC
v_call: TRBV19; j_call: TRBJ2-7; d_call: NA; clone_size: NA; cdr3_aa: CASSPHAATSTYEQYF; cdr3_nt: TGTGCCAGTAGTCCCCACGCGGCAACATCTACCTACGAGCAGTACTTC
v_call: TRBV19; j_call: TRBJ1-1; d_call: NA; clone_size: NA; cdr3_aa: CASSTNTPNTEAFF; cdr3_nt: TGTGCCAGTAGTACTAACACCCCGAACACTGAAGCTTTCTTT
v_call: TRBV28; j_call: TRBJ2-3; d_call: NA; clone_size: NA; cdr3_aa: CASSLEELANTQYF; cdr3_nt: TGTGCCAGCAGTTTAGAGGAACTAGCAAATACGCAGTATTTT
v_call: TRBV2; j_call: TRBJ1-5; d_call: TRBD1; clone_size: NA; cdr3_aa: CASSAGGPDQPQHF; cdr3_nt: TGTGCCAGCAGCGCAGGGGGCCCTGATCAGCCCCAGCATTTT
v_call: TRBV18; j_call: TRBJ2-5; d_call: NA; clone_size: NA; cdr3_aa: CASSPLTQETQYF; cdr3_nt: TGTGCCAGCTCACCACTTACCCAAGAGACCCAGTACTTC
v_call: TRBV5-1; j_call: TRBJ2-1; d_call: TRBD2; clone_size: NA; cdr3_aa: CASSLDSGGALEQFF; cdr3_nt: TGCGCCAGCAGCTTAGACAGCGGGGGGGCCCTTGAGCAGTTCTTC